Following are 14 T cell receptor beta chains from one sample sequenced in a study of blood T cell repertoires in COVID-19. The method was immunoSEQ multiplex PCR; TCRdb's version includes in-frame clones alone and lacks a portion of them. This table has about 68,000 clones, about four fifths appearing once. The sample taken for sequencing was peripheral blood. The receptors come from a man aged 45-65 years with active COVID-19.

This chain connects TRBV18 to TRBJ1-3; a possible D gene is TRBD1 (6 bases). With 1 base removed from V and 4 bases from J, the gap between germline ends came to 11 bases. Germline values: CDR1 KGHSH, CDR2 LQKENI. This CDR3 is built from 15 residues. The CDR3 region is CASSPRRGDGNTIYF. CDR3 sequence (DNA): TGTGCCAGCTCACCACGCAGGGGCGACGGAAACACCATATATTTT.

The V and J genes are TRBV5-4 and TRBJ1-4; the match to TRBD1 covers 8 bases. The CDR3 spans 15 residues. The V gene end was trimmed by 4 bases and the J gene end by 4 bases; junction bases not matched to a gene: 6. Germline V gene sequence: CDR1 SGHNT, CDR2 YYREEE (reference sequence). The CDR3: CASSPWGQDNEKLFF. The CDR3 DNA is TGTGCCAGCAGCCCCTGGGGACAGGATAATGAAAAACTGTTTTTT.

The CDR3 spells CATSRAGSVQYF. CDR3 DNA: TGTGCCACCAGCAGAGCGGGGTCGGTACAGTACTTC. The J gene is TRBJ2-7, the V gene TRBV15; D may be TRBD2 (5 bases). The CDR3 covers 12 residues. In germline, CDR1 is LNHNV, CDR2 YYDKDF (reference sequence). The V end was cut by 1 base, the J end by 10 bases, with 11 bases between.

The chain couples TRBV10-3 to TRBJ1-5; D is unclear. There are 14 residues in the CDR3. V was shortened by 4 bases and J by 3 bases, with 10 bases between the two germline ends. Germline CDR1 reads ENHRY; CDR2 reads SYGVKD. CDR3 in amino acids: CAISADLFNQPQHF. CDR3 nucleotide sequence: TGTGCCATCAGTGCAGACTTGTTCAATCAGCCCCAGCATTTT.

The chain links TRBV29-1 to TRBJ2-3, with 9 bases lining up with TRBD1. Germline CDR1 and CDR2: SQVTM and ANQGSEA. V gave up 5 bases and J gave up 4 bases; unmatched junction bases: 10. This CDR3 spans 15 amino acids. The CDR3 reads CSVRTGETVADTQYF. Written as DNA, the CDR3 is TGCAGCGTTAGGACAGGGGAGACCGTAGCAGATACGCAGTATTTT.

The CDR3: CASSIDLRAVAFF. CDR3 nucleotide sequence: TGTGCCAGTAGTATAGATCTCAGGGCGGTGGCTTTCTTT. V is TRBV19 and J is TRBJ1-1; a weak D match, TRBD1 (5 bases). This CDR3 comprises 13 residues. V was clipped by 0 bases and J by 11 bases, with 13 bases between them. Germline V CDR1 and CDR2: LNHDA, SQIVND (reference sequence).

The rearrangement links TRBV6-4 to TRBJ2-2; D gene uncertain. The CDR3 runs to 12 residues. The germline V gene encodes CDR1 MRHNA and CDR2 SNTAGT. V was clipped by 9 bases and J by 4 bases, with 9 bases between them. CDR3 in DNA: TGTGCCAGAGTGAGTGGCACCGGGGAGCTGTTTTTT. This codes for CARVSGTGELFF.

This clone was seen a few times. CDR3 region: CASSSRAGFNEQYF. CDR3 coding DNA: TGTGCCAGTAGTAGCCGTGCGGGGTTTAACGAGCAGTACTTC. The chain is built from TRBV19 and TRBJ2-7, with a weak D call TRBD2 (6 bases). The ends were cut back, 4 bases at V and 5 bases at J, with 15 bases in the middle. CDR3 length equals 14 residues. Per the germline V gene, CDR1 is LNHDA and CDR2 is SQIVND (reference sequence).

This clone was counted only a few times. The CDR3 sequence: CASRPGTANTEAFF. The DNA for the CDR3 is TGTGCCAGCAGACCCGGGACAGCGAACACTGAAGCTTTCTTT. This chain connects TRBV6-6 to TRBJ1-1, with 7 bases matching TRBD1. With V trimmed by 6 bases and J by 1 base, 5 bases remained unmatched. CDR1 is MNHNY and CDR2 is SVGAGI in the germline V gene (reference sequence). The CDR3 loop spans 14 amino acids.

This clone was counted a few times. The V gene is TRBV2, the J gene TRBJ2-1; 7 nucleotides agree with TRBD2. Germline CDR1 and CDR2: SNHLY and FYNNEI. The length of the CDR3 is 14 residues. V trimming: 2 bases; J trimming: 13 bases; junction bases outside the gene matches: 11. Here the CDR3 reads CASSERLGDYPQFF. For the CDR3, the DNA is TGTGCCAGCAGTGAAAGATTAGGGGACTACCCCCAGTTCTTC.

V usage is TRBV4-2 and J usage is TRBJ1-5; the D is unclear. CDR3 size: 15 residues. V was clipped by 1 base and J by 8 bases, with 15 bases between them. Looked up from germline, CDR1 is LGHNA and CDR2 is YNFKEQ. The CDR3: CASSQGPGAKEPQHF. In nucleotides, the CDR3 is TGTGCCAGCAGCCAAGGTCCCGGAGCCAAGGAGCCCCAGCATTTT.

This chain joins TRBV6-2 or TRBV6-3 and TRBJ1-5; D is possibly TRBD1 (5 bases). This CDR3 has 13 amino acids. Germline V gene sequence: CDR1 MNHEY, CDR2 SVGEGT. V lost 2 bases and J lost 6, with 8 bases in between. The CDR3 DNA reads as TGTGCCAGCAGTTACCCAGGGTCTCAGCCCCAGCATTTT. It codes for CASSYPGSQPQHF.

This rearrangement joins TRBV7-2 to TRBJ2-1; tentative D call: TRBD2 (6 bases). The CDR3 has 15 residues. CDR1 and CDR2 (germline): SGHTA, FQGNSA. V lost 1 base to trimming and J lost 4 bases, with 11 bases between them. CDR3 in DNA: TGTGCCAGCAGCTTAGTTCGGGGGATTTACAATGAGCAGTTCTTC. The encoded protein is CASSLVRGIYNEQFF. The full variable domain, with the rest looked up from reference TRBV7-2 and TRBJ2-1, is GAGVSQSPSNKVTEKGKDVELRCDPISGHTALYWYRQSLGQGLEFLIYFQGNSAPDKSGLPSDRFSAERTGGSVSTLTIQRTQQEDSAVYLCASSLVRGIYNEQFFGPGTRLTVL.

The rearrangement links TRBV5-1 to TRBJ2-3; 15 bases are shared with TRBD2. V was clipped by 4 bases and J by 4 bases; unmatched bases: 7. Per the germline V gene, CDR1 is SGHRS and CDR2 is YFSETQ. This CDR3 has 17 amino acids. The CDR3 loop reads CASSNGRTSGGADTQYF. The CDR3 coding sequence is TGCGCCAGCAGCAACGGCAGGACTAGCGGGGGGGCAGATACGCAGTATTTT. The full variable domain, completed using reference TRBV5-1 and TRBJ2-3, is KAGVTQTPRYLIKTRGQQVTLSCSPISGHRSVSWYQQTPGQGLQFLFEYFSETQRNKGNFPGRFSGRQFSNSRSEMNVSTLELGDSALYLCASSNGRTSGGADTQYFGPGTRLTVL.